This paragraph reports one T cell receptor beta chain. TCRdb's table, derived via immunoSEQ multiplex PCR, lists solely in-frame clones and lacks some. The sample lists hundreds of thousands of clones, around 87% occurring once. Germline loops: CDR1 SGDLS, CDR2 YYNGEE. Trimming cost V 3 bases and J 2 bases, with 3 bases left between them. CDR3 length: 11 amino acids. This specimen comes from a study of blood T cell repertoires in COVID-19. Input material: peripheral blood. The sequence came from a woman aged 40 to 50 who had recovered from COVID-19. The V and J genes are TRBV9 and TRBJ2-7; D unclear. The CDR3 spells CASSAAYEQYF. CDR3 in DNA: TGTGCCAGCAGCGCGGCCTACGAGCAGTACTTC.